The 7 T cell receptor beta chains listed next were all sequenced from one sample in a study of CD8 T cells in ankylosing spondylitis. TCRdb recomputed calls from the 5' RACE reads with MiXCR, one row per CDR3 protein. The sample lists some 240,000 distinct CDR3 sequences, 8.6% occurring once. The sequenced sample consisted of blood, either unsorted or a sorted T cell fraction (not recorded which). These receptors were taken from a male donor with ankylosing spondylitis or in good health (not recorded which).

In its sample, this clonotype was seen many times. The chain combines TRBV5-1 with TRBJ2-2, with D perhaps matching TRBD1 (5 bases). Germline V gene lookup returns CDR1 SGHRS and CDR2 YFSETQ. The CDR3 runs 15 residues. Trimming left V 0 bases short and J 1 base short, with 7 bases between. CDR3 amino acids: CASSLATENTGELFF. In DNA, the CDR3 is TGCGCCAGCAGCTTGGCGACAGAGAACACCGGGGAGCTGTTTTTT. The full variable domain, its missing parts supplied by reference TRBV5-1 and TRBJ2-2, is KAGVTQTPRYLIKTRGQQVTLSCSPISGHRSVSWYQQTPGQGLQFLFEYFSETQRNKGNFPGRFSGRQFSNSRSEMNVSTLELGDSALYLCASSLATENTGELFFGEGSRLTVL.

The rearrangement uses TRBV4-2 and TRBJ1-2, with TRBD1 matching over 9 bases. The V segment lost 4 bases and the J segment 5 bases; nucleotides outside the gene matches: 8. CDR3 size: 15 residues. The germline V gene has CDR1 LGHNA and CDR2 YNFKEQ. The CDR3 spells CASSPSPGTGYGYTF. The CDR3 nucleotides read TGTGCCAGCAGCCCCTCCCCCGGGACAGGGTATGGCTACACCTTC.

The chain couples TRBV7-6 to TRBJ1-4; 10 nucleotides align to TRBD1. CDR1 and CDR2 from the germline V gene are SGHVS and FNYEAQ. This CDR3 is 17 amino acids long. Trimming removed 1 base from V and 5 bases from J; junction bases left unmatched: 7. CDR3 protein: CASSLVWGTGANEKLFF. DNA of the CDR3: TGTGCCAGCAGCTTAGTCTGGGGGACAGGGGCGAATGAAAAACTGTTTTTT.

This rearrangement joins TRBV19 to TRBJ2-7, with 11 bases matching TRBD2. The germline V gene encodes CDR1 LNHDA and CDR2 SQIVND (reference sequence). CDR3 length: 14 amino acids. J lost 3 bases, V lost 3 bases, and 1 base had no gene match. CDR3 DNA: TGTGCCAGTAGTATGACTAGCGGGGACTACGAGCAGTACTTC. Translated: CASSMTSGDYEQYF. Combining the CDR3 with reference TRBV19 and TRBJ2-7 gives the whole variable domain DGGITQSPKYLFRKEGQNVTLSCEQNLNHDAMYWYRQDPGQGLRLIYYSQIVNDFQKGDIAEGYSVSREKKESFPLTVTSAQKNPTAFYLCASSMTSGDYEQYFGPGTRLTVT.

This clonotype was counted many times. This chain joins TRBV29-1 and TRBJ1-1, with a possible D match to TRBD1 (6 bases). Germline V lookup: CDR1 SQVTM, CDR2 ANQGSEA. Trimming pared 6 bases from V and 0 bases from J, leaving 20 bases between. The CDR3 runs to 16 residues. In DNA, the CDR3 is TGCAGCGTGAACAGGGTGCAAAGGGGCATGAACACTGAAGCTTTCTTT. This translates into CSVNRVQRGMNTEAFF.

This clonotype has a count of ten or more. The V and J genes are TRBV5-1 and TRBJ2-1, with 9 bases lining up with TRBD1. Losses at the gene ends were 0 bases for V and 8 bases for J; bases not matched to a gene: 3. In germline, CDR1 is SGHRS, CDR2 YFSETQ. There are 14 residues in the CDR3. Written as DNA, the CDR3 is TGCGCCAGCAGCTTGGCCCGGACAGGGGATGAGCAGTTCTTC. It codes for CASSLARTGDEQFF. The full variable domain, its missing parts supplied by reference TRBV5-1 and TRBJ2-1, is KAGVTQTPRYLIKTRGQQVTLSCSPISGHRSVSWYQQTPGQGLQFLFEYFSETQRNKGNFPGRFSGRQFSNSRSEMNVSTLELGDSALYLCASSLARTGDEQFFGPGTRLTVL.

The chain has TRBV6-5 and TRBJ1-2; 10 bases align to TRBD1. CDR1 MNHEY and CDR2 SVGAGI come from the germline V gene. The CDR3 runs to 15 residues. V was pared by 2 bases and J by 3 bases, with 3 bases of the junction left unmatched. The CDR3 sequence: CASSYRDRGHYGYTF. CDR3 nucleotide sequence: TGTGCCAGCAGTTACAGGGACAGGGGTCACTATGGCTACACCTTC.